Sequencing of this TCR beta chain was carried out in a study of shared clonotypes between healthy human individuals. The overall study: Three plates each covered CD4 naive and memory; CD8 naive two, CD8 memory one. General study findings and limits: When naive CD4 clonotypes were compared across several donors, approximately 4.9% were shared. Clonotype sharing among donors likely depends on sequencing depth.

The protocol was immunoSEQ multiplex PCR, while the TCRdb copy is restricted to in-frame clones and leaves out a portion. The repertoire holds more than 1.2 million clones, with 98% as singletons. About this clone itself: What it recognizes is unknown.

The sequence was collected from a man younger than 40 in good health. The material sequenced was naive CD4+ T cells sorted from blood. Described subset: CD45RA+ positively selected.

This CDR3 reads CASSVQGNGYTF. Here the CDR3 DNA reads TGTGCCAGCAGCGTACAGGGGAATGGCTACACCTTC. The rearrangement joins TRBV9 to TRBJ1-2; D is perhaps TRBD1 (6 bases). The CDR3 is 12 amino acids. Per the germline V gene, CDR1 is SGDLS and CDR2 is YYNGEE. The V and J ends lost 1 base and 6 bases respectively, with 7 bases between them.